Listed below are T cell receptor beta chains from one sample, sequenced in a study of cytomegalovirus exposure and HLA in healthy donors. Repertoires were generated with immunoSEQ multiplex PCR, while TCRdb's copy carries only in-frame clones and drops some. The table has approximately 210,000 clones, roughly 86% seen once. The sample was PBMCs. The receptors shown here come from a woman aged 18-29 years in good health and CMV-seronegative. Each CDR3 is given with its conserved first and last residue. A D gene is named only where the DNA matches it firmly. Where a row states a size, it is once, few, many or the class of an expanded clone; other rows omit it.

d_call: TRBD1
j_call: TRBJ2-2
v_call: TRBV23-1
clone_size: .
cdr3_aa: CASSQSGQGGDAGELFF
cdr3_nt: TGCGCCAGCAGTCAATCGGGACAGGGGGGTGACGCCGGGGAGCTGTTTTTT

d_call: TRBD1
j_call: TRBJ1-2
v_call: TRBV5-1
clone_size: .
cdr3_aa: CASSGPGQVFGYTF
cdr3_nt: TGCGCCAGCAGCGGTCCGGGACAGGTATTTGGCTACACCTTC

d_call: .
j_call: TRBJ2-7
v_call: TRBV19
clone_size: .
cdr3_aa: CASSLTHRAEQYF
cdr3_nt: TGTGCCAGTAGTCTCACCCACAGGGCCGAGCAGTACTTC

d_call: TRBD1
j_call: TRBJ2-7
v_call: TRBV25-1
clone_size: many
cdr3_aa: CASSKKRTGHYEQYF
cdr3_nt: TGTGCCAGCAGTAAGAAGCGGACAGGGCACTACGAGCAGTACTTC

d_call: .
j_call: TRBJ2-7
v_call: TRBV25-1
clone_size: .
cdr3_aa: CASRSEGFSPCYEQYF
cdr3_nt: TGTGCCAGCAGGTCAGAGGGCTTCTCCCCTTGCTACGAGCAGTACTTC

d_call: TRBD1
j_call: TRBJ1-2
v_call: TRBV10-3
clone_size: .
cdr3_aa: CAIRTGGKGYTF
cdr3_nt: TGTGCCATCAGGACAGGGGGGAAGGGCTACACCTTC

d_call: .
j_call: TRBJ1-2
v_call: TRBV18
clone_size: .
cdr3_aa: CASSPPGSSGAGYTF
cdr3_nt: TGTGCCAGCTCACCACCCGGGTCGTCAGGGGCTGGCTACACCTTC

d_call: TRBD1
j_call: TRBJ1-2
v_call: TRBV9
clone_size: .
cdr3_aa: CASSPTTGWLNYGYTF
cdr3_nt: TGTGCCAGCAGTCCCACGACAGGGTGGCTGAACTATGGCTACACCTTC

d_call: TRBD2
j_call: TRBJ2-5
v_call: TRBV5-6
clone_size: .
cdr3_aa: CASSLGLAGPETQYF
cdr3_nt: TGTGCCAGCAGCTTGGGTCTAGCGGGGCCAGAGACCCAGTACTTC

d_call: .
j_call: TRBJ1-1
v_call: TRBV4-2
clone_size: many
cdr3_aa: CASSLNREVYTEAFF
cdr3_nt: TGTGCCAGCAGTCTAAACAGGGAAGTGTACACTGAAGCTTTCTTT

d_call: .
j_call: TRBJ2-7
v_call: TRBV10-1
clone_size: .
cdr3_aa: CASSVFGSYEQYF
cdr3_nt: TGCGCCAGCAGTGTATTCGGCTCCTACGAGCAGTACTTC

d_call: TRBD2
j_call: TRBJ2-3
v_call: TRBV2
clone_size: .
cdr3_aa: CASSPLAGGTDTQYF
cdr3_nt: TGTGCCAGCAGTCCCCTAGCGGGTGGCACAGATACGCAGTATTTT

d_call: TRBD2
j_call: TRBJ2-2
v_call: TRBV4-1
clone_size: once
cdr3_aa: CASSQVGTSGRVYTGELFF
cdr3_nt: TGCGCCAGCAGCCAGGTTGGGACTAGCGGGAGGGTATACACCGGGGAGCTGTTTTTT

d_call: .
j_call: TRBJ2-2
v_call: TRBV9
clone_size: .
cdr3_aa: CASSVAPGGELFF
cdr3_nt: TGTGCCAGCAGCGTAGCCCCAGGCGGGGAGCTGTTTTTT

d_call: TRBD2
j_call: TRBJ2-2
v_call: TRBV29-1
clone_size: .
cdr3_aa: CSVALTGGGRTNTGELFF
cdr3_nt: TGCAGCGTCGCGCTTACCGGGGGGGGTAGGACGAACACCGGGGAGCTGTTTTTT

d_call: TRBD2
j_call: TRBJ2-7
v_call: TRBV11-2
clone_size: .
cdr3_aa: CASSWGSGGTYEQYF
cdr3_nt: TGTGCCAGCAGCTGGGGGAGCGGGGGGACCTACGAGCAGTACTTC

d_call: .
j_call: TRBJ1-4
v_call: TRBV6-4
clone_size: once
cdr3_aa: CASPATTRWQGPTNEKLFF
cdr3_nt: TGTGCCAGCCCCGCAACCACTCGATGGCAGGGGCCAACTAATGAAAAACTGTTTTTT

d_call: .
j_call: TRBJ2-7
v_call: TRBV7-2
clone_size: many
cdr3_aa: CASSLEPQGKLYEQYF
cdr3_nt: TGTGCCAGCAGCTTAGAACCGCAGGGTAAGCTCTACGAGCAGTACTTC

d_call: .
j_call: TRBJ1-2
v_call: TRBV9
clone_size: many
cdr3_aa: CASSVGRQGESYGYTF
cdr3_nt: TGTGCCAGCAGCGTAGGGCGGCAGGGCGAATCCTATGGCTACACCTTC

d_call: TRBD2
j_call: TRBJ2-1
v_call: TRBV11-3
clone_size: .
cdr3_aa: CASSFRLAGVGEQFF
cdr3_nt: TGTGCCAGCAGCTTTAGACTAGCGGGAGTGGGTGAGCAGTTCTTC

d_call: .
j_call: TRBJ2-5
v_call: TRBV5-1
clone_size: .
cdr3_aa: CASSADRPETQYF
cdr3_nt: TGCGCCAGCAGCGCAGACAGGCCTGAGACCCAGTACTTC

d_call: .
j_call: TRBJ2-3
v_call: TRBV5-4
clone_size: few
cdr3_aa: CASSPFPKDTQYF
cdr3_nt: TGTGCCAGCAGCCCCTTTCCTAAGGATACGCAGTATTTT

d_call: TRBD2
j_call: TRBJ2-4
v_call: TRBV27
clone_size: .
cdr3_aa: CASSPLTSVMKNIQYF
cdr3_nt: TGTGCCAGCAGTCCGCTGACTAGCGTGATGAAAAACATTCAGTACTTC

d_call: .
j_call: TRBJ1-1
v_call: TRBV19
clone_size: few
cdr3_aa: CASSIPGVGTEAFF
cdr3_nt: TGTGCCAGTAGTATCCCAGGGGTGGGCACTGAAGCTTTCTTT

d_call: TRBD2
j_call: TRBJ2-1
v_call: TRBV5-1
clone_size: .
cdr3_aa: CASSLGSSGGTIYNEQFF
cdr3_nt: TGCGCCAGCAGCTTAGGGTCTAGCGGGGGAACAATTTACAATGAGCAGTTCTTC

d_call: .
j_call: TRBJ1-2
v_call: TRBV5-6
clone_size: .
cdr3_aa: CASSSLKRTSNYGYTF
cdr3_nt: TGTGCCAGCAGCTCCCTCAAGCGGACTTCAAACTATGGCTACACCTTC

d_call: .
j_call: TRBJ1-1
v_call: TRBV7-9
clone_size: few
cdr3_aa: CASSSNRYMNTEAFF
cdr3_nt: TGTGCCAGCAGCTCCAACAGATACATGAACACTGAAGCTTTCTTT